The entry below describes one T cell receptor beta chain. Trimming stripped 4 bases from V and 3 bases from J, with 14 bases between. CDR1 is SGHTS and CDR2 is YDEGEE in the germline V gene. The CDR3 consists of 14 residues. The data derive from a study of blood T cell repertoires in COVID-19. Study-wide background: There were acute and convalescent COVID-19 samples, and they came from the United States, Italy and Spain.

Original data processing: From reference gene primer amplification, estimates of nucleated cell counts were derived. Assay used: immunoSEQ multiplex PCR; TCRdb lists only in-frame clones, some missing. The V and J calls and clone size are taken from that table; D and trimming were inferred from the DNA. The sample lists some 190,000 clones, roughly 81% occurring once. This chain uses TRBV5-8 with TRBJ2-7; D is ambiguous. The specimen sequenced was peripheral blood. This clonotype originated in a woman aged 70-85 years with active or convalescent COVID-19. For the CDR3, the DNA is TGTGCCAGCAGCAAACTCCCTACCTACTACGAGCAGTACTTC. Translated: CASSKLPTYYEQYF.